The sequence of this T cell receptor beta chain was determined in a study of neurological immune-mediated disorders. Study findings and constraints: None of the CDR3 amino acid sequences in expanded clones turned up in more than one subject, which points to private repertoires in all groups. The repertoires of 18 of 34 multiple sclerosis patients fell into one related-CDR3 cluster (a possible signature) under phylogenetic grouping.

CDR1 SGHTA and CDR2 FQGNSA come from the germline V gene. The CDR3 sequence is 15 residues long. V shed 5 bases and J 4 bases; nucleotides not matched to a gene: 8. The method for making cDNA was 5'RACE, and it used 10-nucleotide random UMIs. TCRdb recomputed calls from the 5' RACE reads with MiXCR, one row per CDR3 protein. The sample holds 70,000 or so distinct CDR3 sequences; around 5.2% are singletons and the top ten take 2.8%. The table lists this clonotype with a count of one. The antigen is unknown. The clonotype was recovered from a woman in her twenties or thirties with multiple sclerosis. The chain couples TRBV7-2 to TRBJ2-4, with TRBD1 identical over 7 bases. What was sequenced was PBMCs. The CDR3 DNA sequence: TGTGCCAGCAGCGTAACGACAGGGCTGAAAAACATTCAGTACTTC. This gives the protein CASSVTTGLKNIQYF.